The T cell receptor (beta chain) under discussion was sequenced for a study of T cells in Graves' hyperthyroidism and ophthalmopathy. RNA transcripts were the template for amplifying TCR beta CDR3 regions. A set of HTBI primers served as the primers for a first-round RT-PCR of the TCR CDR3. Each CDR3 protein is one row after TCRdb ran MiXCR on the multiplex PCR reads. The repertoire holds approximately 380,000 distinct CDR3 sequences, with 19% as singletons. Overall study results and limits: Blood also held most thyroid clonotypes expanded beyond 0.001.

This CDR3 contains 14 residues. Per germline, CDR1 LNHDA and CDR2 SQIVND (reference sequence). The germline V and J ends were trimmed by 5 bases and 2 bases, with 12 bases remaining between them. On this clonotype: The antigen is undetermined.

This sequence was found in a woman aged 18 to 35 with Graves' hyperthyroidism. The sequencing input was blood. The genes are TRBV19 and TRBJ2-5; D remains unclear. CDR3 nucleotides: TGTGCCAGTAGTTATTCGACTCCTCAAGAGACCCAGTACTTC. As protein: CASSYSTPQETQYF.